A selection of T cell receptor beta chains follows, all from one sample in a study of T cell responses to AZD1222 COVID-19 vaccine. The protocol was immunoSEQ multiplex PCR, while the TCRdb copy is restricted to in-frame clones and leaves out a portion. This repertoire shows some 130,000 clones, around 90% found once; its top ten account for roughly 0.98%. The sample here was peripheral blood, taken 28 days after the second AZD1222 dose. The receptors were gathered from an adult who received the AZD1222 COVID-19 vaccine. Both conserved end residues are part of each CDR3.

TRBV6-5	TRBJ1-2	CASRQGLAGYTF
TRBV5-4	TRBJ2-2	CASSWHRGNTGELFF
TRBV27	TRBJ2-7	CASSLYSFYEQYF
TRBV5-4	TRBJ2-2	CASSPDRRVTGELFF
TRBV27	TRBJ2-6	CASRVVHSGANVLTF
TRBV27	TRBJ1-2	CASSLQGNYGYTF
TRBV12-3/TRBV12-4	TRBJ1-2	CASSLLPNYGYTF
TRBV27	TRBJ2-7	CASSLGAGVRYEQYF
TRBV5-4	TRBJ2-1	CASSTTSGYYNEQFF
TRBV6-5	TRBJ2-2	CASRTRQTNTGELFF
TRBV21-1	TRBJ1-6	CASSKETEGQGNPLSYNSPLHF
TRBV30	TRBJ1-3	CAWSVRWSSGNTIYF
TRBV19	TRBJ1-1	CASSRGHFTEAFF
TRBV5-1	TRBJ2-3	CASSLQPTGITDTQYF
TRBV3-1/TRBV3-2	TRBJ1-3	CASRSSQGNTIYF
TRBV9	TRBJ2-3	CASSFMSPSTDTQYF
TRBV6-5	TRBJ1-2	CASSAIRTGSSYTF
TRBV11-3	TRBJ2-2	CASSLWGPEGTGELFF
TRBV6-6	TRBJ1-6	CASSHHDRENSPLHF
TRBV4-1	TRBJ2-7	CASSQAGGKFAEQYF
TRBV9	TRBJ1-1	CASSTWERTEAFF
TRBV5-1	TRBJ2-5	CASSLARLAGGLKETQYF
TRBV7-3	TRBJ1-6	CASSSRQGSPLHF
TRBV13	TRBJ2-7	CASSLVGEQYF
TRBV7-3	TRBJ1-6	CASSPGVGSPLHF
TRBV18	TRBJ2-1	CASSRQGAFSYNEQFF